Shown below are 27 T cell receptor beta chains from a single sample sequenced in a study of technical replicates of blood from several donors. Libraries were prepared by immunoSEQ multiplex PCR; TCRdb keeps only in-frame clonotypes and omits some of them. The table includes over 85,000 clones, around 96% detected once. The material sequenced was T cells isolated from PBMCs. The receptors originated from a human donor in good health.

CDR3 nucleotides: TGTGCCAGCAGCAGTGGGACAGCCGAGACCTTC. It codes for CASSSGTAETF. V gene TRBV5-4 combines with J gene TRBJ1-2, with 7 positions matching TRBD1. V was clipped by 4 bases and J by 14 bases; unmatched bases: 8. The length of the CDR3 is 11 residues. CDR1 is SGHNT, CDR2 YYREEE, per germline (reference sequence).

CDR3 amino acids: CSVDMTGNGGYTF. CDR3 in DNA: TGCAGCGTTGACATGACAGGGAATGGCGGCTACACCTTC. The chain employs TRBV29-1 and TRBJ1-2, with 7 bases fitting TRBD1. V was pared by 3 bases and J by 8 bases, with 9 bases of the junction left unmatched. The CDR3 is made up of 13 amino acids. Germline lookup yields CDR1 SQVTM and CDR2 ANQGSEA. The complete variable domain, with remaining parts taken from reference TRBV29-1 and TRBJ1-2, reads SAVISQKPSRDICQRGTSLTIQCQVDSQVTMMFWYRQQPGQSLTLIATANQGSEATYESGFVIDKFPISRPNLTFSTLTVSNMSPEDSSIYLCSVDMTGNGGYTFGSGTRLTVV.

V usage is TRBV9 and J usage is TRBJ2-5, with a tentative D call TRBD1 (5 bases). Trimming took off 3 bases at V and 1 base at J, with 10 bases between the two ends. The CDR3 is 14 amino acids. Per germline, CDR1 SGDLS and CDR2 YYNGEE. The CDR3 DNA follows: TGTGCCAGCAGCGAACCGGACATCCAAGAGACCCAGTACTTC. It codes for CASSEPDIQETQYF. Full variable domain (outside the CDR3, taken from reference TRBV9 and TRBJ2-5): DSGVTQTPKHLITATGQRVTLRCSPRSGDLSVYWYQQSLDQGLQFLIQYYNGEERAKGNILERFSAQQFPDLHSELNLSSLELGDSALYFCASSEPDIQETQYFGPGTRLLVL.

V and J are TRBV19 and TRBJ2-1; 9 nucleotides line up with TRBD2. CDR3 length: 15 residues. Germline loops: CDR1 LNHDA, CDR2 SQIVND (reference sequence). V dropped 7 bases and J dropped 7; count of bases not matched to a gene: 11. In nucleotides, the CDR3 is TGTGCCAGTACCCCTTCAGCGGGAGGTCATAATGAGCAGTTCTTC. Protein product: CASTPSAGGHNEQFF.

This sequence joins TRBV27 and TRBJ2-3, with D perhaps matching TRBD2 (5 bases). Germline V lookup: CDR1 MNHEY, CDR2 SMNVEV (reference sequence). Trimming pared 4 bases from V and 1 base from J, leaving 9 bases between. The CDR3 extends over 14 amino acids. DNA of the CDR3: TGTGCCAGCAGTTGGGGTAGCGGCACAGATACGCAGTATTTT. Residues: CASSWGSGTDTQYF.

The rearrangement links TRBV6-4 to TRBJ2-3; 11 bases match TRBD1. The germline gives CDR1 MRHNA, CDR2 SNTAGT. V dropped 0 bases and J dropped 4; count of bases not matched to a gene: 6. This CDR3 spans 17 amino acids. The CDR3, as DNA: TGTGCCAGCAGTGACTCTCCGGGACAGGGGGAGTCAGATACGCAGTATTTT. Translation: CASSDSPGQGESDTQYF.

The chain combines TRBV6-5 with TRBJ2-7; TRBD1 matches 7 bases. This CDR3 is 14 amino acids long. CDR1 and CDR2 from the germline V gene are MNHEY and SVGAGI. V dropped 5 bases and J dropped 3; count of bases not matched to a gene: 7. The CDR3 sequence: CASSNDREIYEQYF. The CDR3, as DNA: TGTGCCAGCAGTAATGACAGGGAAATCTACGAGCAGTACTTC.

This chain connects TRBV4-2 to TRBJ2-7; 7 nucleotides align to TRBD1. CDR3 length equals 14 residues. CDR1 LGHNA and CDR2 YNFKEQ come from the germline V gene. After removal of 3 bases from V and 4 bases from J, the junction contained 6 bases not matched to a gene. The CDR3 spells CASSHRQGRYEQYF. The CDR3 bases are TGTGCCAGCAGCCATCGACAGGGTCGGTACGAGCAGTACTTC.

The V gene is TRBV6-1, the J gene TRBJ1-5, with D perhaps matching TRBD1 (5 bases). The germline CDR1 and CDR2 sequences are MNHNS and SASEGT. V was trimmed by 1 base and J by 11 bases, leaving 18 bases between them. The CDR3 length is 15 residues. DNA for the CDR3: TGTGCCAGCAGTGAAGGGACAAGGGGCTTGGGGTCCCAGCATTTT. It codes for CASSEGTRGLGSQHF.

This clone was counted a single time. The CDR3: CASSLAGGTYEQYF. Here the CDR3 DNA reads TGTGCCAGCAGCTTGGCAGGGGGAACCTACGAGCAGTACTTC. The chain is built from TRBV7-8 and TRBJ2-7, with 7 nucleotides matching TRBD1. CDR3 length equals 14 residues. Germline V gene data show CDR1 as SGHVS and CDR2 as FQNEAQ. The junction had 4 bases not matched to a gene; V was cut back by 3 bases and J by 2 bases.

V is TRBV19 and J is TRBJ2-1, with 8 bases fitting TRBD2. With V trimmed by 1 base and J by 3 bases, 2 bases remained unmatched. Germline V CDR1 and CDR2: LNHDA, SQIVND (reference sequence). The CDR3 is 15 residues long. CDR3: CASSIGSGNYNEQFF. The CDR3 DNA is TGTGCCAGTAGTATAGGTAGCGGGAACTACAATGAGCAGTTCTTC. The full variable domain, with the rest looked up from reference TRBV19 and TRBJ2-1, is DGGITQSPKYLFRKEGQNVTLSCEQNLNHDAMYWYRQDPGQGLRLIYYSQIVNDFQKGDIAEGYSVSREKKESFPLTVTSAQKNPTAFYLCASSIGSGNYNEQFFGPGTRLTVL.

The CDR3 nucleotides read TGTGCCAGCAGTACCGACAGGGCCAAAAACATTCAGTACTTC. Translating gives CASSTDRAKNIQYF. The genes are TRBV27 and TRBJ2-4, with a possible D match to TRBD1 (6 bases). Germline-derived CDR1 and CDR2 are MNHEY and SMNVEV (reference sequence). V lost 5 bases, J lost 1 base, and 9 bases lay in between. The CDR3 is made up of 14 amino acids.

The CDR3 loop reads CASSLAGRYNEQFF. For the CDR3, the DNA is TGTGCCAGCAGCCTAGCGGGAAGGTACAATGAGCAGTTCTTC. The V gene is TRBV6-1, the J gene TRBJ2-1; 9 bases line up with TRBD2. The J segment lost 4 bases and the V segment lost 6 bases, leaving 4 bases of the junction unmatched. CDR1 and CDR2 from the germline V gene are MNHNS and SASEGT. The CDR3 loop spans 14 amino acids.

V gene TRBV19 combines with J gene TRBJ1-3; D is possibly TRBD1 (6 bases). CDR3 length equals 13 residues. Germline V gene sequence: CDR1 LNHDA, CDR2 SQIVND (reference sequence). Trimming stripped 3 bases from V and 6 bases from J, with 9 bases between. Here the CDR3 reads CASSINRENTIYF. Written as DNA, the CDR3 is TGTGCCAGTAGTATTAACAGGGAAAACACCATATATTTT.

V and J are TRBV5-1 and TRBJ2-7, with 9 bases lining up with TRBD2. The CDR3 has 16 amino acids. V trimming: 0 bases; J trimming: 3 bases; junction bases outside the gene matches: 7. The germline V gene has CDR1 SGHRS and CDR2 YFSETQ. CDR3 protein: CASSLEGGTSYYEQYF. The CDR3 DNA reads TGCGCCAGCAGCTTGGAGGGGGGGACTAGCTACTACGAGCAGTACTTC.

The chain links TRBV18 to TRBJ2-7; D remains ambiguous. Germline CDR1 and CDR2: KGHSH and LQKENI. The CDR3 is made up of 14 amino acids. V was trimmed by 2 bases and J by 0 bases, leaving 8 bases between them. The CDR3: CASSPGFSSYEQYF. DNA for the CDR3: TGTGCCAGCTCACCAGGCTTCAGCTCCTACGAGCAGTACTTC.

The chain carries TRBV5-1 and TRBJ1-5, with D perhaps TRBD1 (6 bases). Trimming pared 0 bases from V and 4 bases from J, leaving 11 bases between. Germline values: CDR1 SGHRS, CDR2 YFSETQ. This CDR3 is built from 15 residues. CDR3 in amino acids: CASSLETGSNQPQHF. As DNA, the CDR3 is TGCGCCAGCAGCTTGGAAACAGGGAGTAATCAGCCCCAGCATTTT.

The chain joins TRBV19 to TRBJ1-4, with no clear D. V lost 3 bases to trimming and J lost 6 bases, with 8 bases between them. The germline gives CDR1 LNHDA, CDR2 SQIVND (reference sequence). This CDR3 comprises 13 residues. The CDR3 region has the DNA TGTGCCAGTAGTATCAGAAACGATGAAAAACTGTTTTTT. Amino acids: CASSIRNDEKLFF.

The chain employs TRBV27 and TRBJ2-1, with D possibly matching TRBD1 (6 bases). Trimming removed 7 bases from V and 4 bases from J, with 14 bases in between. The CDR3 is made up of 14 amino acids. The germline V gene encodes CDR1 MNHEY and CDR2 SMNVEV (reference sequence). For the CDR3, the DNA is TGTGCCAGCACCAACGACAGGACTTACAATGAGCAGTTCTTC. It specifies CASTNDRTYNEQFF.

The CDR3 spells CASSLDSHPSYEQYF. CDR3 DNA: TGTGCCAGCAGCCTGGACAGTCATCCCTCCTACGAGCAGTACTTC. The chain combines TRBV27 with TRBJ2-7; tentatively, D is TRBD1 (6 bases). Germline lookup yields CDR1 MNHEY and CDR2 SMNVEV (reference sequence). Trimming took off 6 bases at V and 0 bases at J, with 15 bases between the two ends. CDR3 length: 15 residues.

This clone has a single count. The chain is built from TRBV7-9 and TRBJ2-1; 11 bases match TRBD2. The CDR3 is 17 residues long. Per the germline V gene, CDR1 is SEHNR and CDR2 is FQNEAQ (reference sequence). The junction had 10 bases not matched to a gene; V was cut back by 3 bases and J by 6 bases. CDR3 sequence (DNA): TGTGCCAGCAGCTTTATAGCGGGAGGGCCTAGTGTCAATGAGCAGTTCTTC. As protein: CASSFIAGGPSVNEQFF.

The chain uses TRBV6-4 and TRBJ2-7; TRBD1 aligns across 8 bases. V trimming: 10 bases; J trimming: 2 bases; junction bases outside the gene matches: 7. CDR3 length: 13 residues. The germline gives CDR1 MRHNA, CDR2 SNTAGT. The CDR3 region has the DNA TGTGCCAACCCCACAGGGGGTACCTACGAGCAGTACTTC. This translates into CANPTGGTYEQYF.

CDR3 sequence reads: CASSLGRPNTEAFF. The CDR3 DNA is TGCGCCAGCAGCTTGGGCAGGCCGAACACTGAAGCTTTCTTT. V and J are TRBV5-1 and TRBJ1-1, with D unresolved. The CDR3 length is 14 residues. Looked up from germline, CDR1 is SGHRS and CDR2 is YFSETQ. The germline V and J ends were trimmed by 0 bases and 1 base, with 7 bases remaining between them.

In this sample, this clone turned up once. The CDR3 region is CASSSSGVSSGNTIYF. CDR3 sequence (DNA): TGTGCCAGCAGTTCCTCGGGGGTATCCTCTGGAAACACCATATATTTT. This chain links TRBV5-6 with TRBJ1-3, with D maybe TRBD1 (5 bases). V gave up 5 bases and J gave up 0 bases, with 15 bases separating them. The CDR3 spans 16 residues. The V gene's germline CDR1 is SGHDT and CDR2 YYEEEE.

The chain joins TRBV7-3 to TRBJ2-1; D is uncertain. V was pared by 0 bases and J by 5 bases, with 5 bases between. Germline CDR1 reads SGHTA; CDR2 reads FQGTGA. CDR3 length: 13 amino acids. CDR3 DNA sequence: TGTGCCAGCAGCTTAACTCTTAACAATGAGCAGTTCTTC. Its protein is CASSLTLNNEQFF.

The rearrangement uses TRBV5-6 and TRBJ1-4; D perhaps matches TRBD1 (5 bases). The ends were cut back, 3 bases at V and 7 bases at J, with 16 bases in the middle. The CDR3 length is 15 residues. Per germline, CDR1 SGHDT and CDR2 YYEEEE. CDR3 sequence reads: CASSSIGGGSEKLFF. The CDR3 DNA reads TGTGCCAGCAGCTCAATTGGGGGGGGGAGTGAAAAACTGTTTTTT.

The chain recombines TRBV7-2 with TRBJ2-7, with 9 nucleotides matching TRBD2. Unmatched junction bases numbered 5, after V lost 2 bases and J lost 0 bases. The CDR3 totals 16 residues. CDR1 and CDR2 (germline): SGHTA, FQGNSA. The DNA for the CDR3 is TGTGCCAGCAGCTTATGGGCTAGCGGGGCCTCCTACGAGCAGTACTTC. Its protein product is CASSLWASGASYEQYF.